This T cell receptor beta chain was recovered during a study of blood T cell repertoires in COVID-19. Looking at the study overall: Donors in the United States, Italy and Spain gave samples during acute or convalescent COVID-19.

Per the original data handling: Amplifying reference gene primers gave estimates of nucleated cell counts. Assay: immunoSEQ multiplex PCR; the TCRdb copy retains only in-frame clones and omits some. That table furnishes V, J and clone size, whereas the DNA furnished D and trimming. The table records approximately 28,000 clones, about 92% of them present only once. Material for sequencing was peripheral blood. This TCR was sampled from a man aged 70 or older with active or convalescent COVID-19.

The CDR3 here is CASSSREAGLYNEQFF. CDR3 in DNA: TGTGCCAGCAGCTCCCGCGAAGCGGGGCTTTACAATGAGCAGTTCTTC. V is TRBV7-3 and J is TRBJ2-1; 7 bases are a match to TRBD2. The CDR3 contains 16 residues. Germline V gene lookup returns CDR1 SGHTA and CDR2 FQGTGA. Germline trimming cut 4 bases from V and 4 bases from J; bases unmatched to any gene: 10. Complete variable domain (other parts from reference TRBV7-3 and TRBJ2-1): GAGVSQTPSNKVTEKGKYVELRCDPISGHTALYWYRQSLGQGPEFLIYFQGTGAADDSGLPNDRFFAVRPEGSVSTLKIQRTERGDSAVYLCASSSREAGLYNEQFFGPGTRLTVL.